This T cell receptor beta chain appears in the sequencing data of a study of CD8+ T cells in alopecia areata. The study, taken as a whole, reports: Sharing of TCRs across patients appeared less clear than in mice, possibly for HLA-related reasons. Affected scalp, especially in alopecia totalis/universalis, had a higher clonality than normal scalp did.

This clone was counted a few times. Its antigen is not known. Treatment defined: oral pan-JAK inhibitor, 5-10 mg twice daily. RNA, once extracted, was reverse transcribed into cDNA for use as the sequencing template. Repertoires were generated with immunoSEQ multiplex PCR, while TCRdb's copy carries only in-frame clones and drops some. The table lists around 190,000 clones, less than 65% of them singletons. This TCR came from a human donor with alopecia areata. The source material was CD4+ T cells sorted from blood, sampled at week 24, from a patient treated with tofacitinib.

The CDR3 loop is CASSGDRGPNEQFF. The DNA of the CDR3 is TGTGCCAGCAGTGGGGACAGGGGGCCCAATGAGCAGTTCTTC. The chain has TRBV2 and TRBJ2-1; the match to TRBD1 covers 12 bases. V gave up 4 bases and J gave up 6 bases; unmatched junction bases: 1. CDR3 size: 14 residues. Germline CDR1 is SNHLY and CDR2 is FYNNEI.